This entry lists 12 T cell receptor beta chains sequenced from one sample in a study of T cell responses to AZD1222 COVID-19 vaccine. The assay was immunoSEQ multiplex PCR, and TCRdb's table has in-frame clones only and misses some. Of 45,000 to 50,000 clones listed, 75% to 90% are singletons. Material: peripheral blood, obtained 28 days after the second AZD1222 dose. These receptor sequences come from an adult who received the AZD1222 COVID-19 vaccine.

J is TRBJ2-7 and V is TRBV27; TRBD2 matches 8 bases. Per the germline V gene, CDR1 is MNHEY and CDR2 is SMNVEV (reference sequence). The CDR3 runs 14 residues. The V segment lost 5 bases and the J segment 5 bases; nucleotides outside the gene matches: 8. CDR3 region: CASSISGSNNEQYF. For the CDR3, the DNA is TGTGCCAGCAGTATAAGCGGGAGCAATAACGAGCAGTACTTC.

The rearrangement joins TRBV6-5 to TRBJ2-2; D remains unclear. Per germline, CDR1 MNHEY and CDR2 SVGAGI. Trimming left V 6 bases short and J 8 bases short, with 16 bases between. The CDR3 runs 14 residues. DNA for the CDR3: TGTGCCAGCAGGGGCCAAGTAACGCTGGGGGAGCTGTTTTTT. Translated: CASRGQVTLGELFF.

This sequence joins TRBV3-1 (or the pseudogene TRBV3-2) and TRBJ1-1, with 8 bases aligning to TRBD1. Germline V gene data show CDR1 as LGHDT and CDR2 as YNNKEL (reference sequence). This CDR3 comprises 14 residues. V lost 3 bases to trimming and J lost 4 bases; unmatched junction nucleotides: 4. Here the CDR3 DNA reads TGTGCCAGCAGCCACGACAGGGGTGGCACTGAAGCTTTCTTT. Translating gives CASSHDRGGTEAFF.

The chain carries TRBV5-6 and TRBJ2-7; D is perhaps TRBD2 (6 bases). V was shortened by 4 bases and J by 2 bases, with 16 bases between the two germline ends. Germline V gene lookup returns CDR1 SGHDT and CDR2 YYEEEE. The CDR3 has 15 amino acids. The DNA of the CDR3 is TGTGCCAGCAGCACGGGACTTCACCCCACCTACGAGCAGTACTTC. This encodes CASSTGLHPTYEQYF.

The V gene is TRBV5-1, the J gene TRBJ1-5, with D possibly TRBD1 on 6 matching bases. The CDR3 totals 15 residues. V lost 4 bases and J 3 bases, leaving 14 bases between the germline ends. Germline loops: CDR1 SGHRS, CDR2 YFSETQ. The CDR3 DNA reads TGCGCCAGCAGCCTTGATTGGACAGTCAATCAGCCCCAGCATTTT. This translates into CASSLDWTVNQPQHF.

CDR3 DNA: TGTGCCAGCAGTGACAAGGGTGACACCGGGGAGCTGTTTTTT. Translated, it gives CASSDKGDTGELFF. This chain joins TRBV6-4 and TRBJ2-2; D gene unclear. The CDR3 is 14 amino acids. V lost 2 bases, J lost 3 bases, and 7 bases lay in between. From germline, CDR1 is MRHNA and CDR2 SNTAGT.

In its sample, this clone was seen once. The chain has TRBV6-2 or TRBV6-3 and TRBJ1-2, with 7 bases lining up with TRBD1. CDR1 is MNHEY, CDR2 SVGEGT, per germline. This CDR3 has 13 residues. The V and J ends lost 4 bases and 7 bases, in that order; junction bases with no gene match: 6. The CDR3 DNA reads TGTGCCAGCAGTTCACAGGGGCTTTCTGGCTACACCTTC. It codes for CASSSQGLSGYTF.

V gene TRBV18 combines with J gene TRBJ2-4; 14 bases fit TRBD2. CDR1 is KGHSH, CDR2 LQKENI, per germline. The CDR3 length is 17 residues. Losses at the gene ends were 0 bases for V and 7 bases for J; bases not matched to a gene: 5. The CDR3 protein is CASSPPTSGGAVNIQYF. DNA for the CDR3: TGTGCCAGCTCACCACCGACTAGCGGGGGGGCTGTTAACATTCAGTACTTC.

This chain's CDR3 is CASSLTSYEQYF. CDR3 bases: TGCGCCAGCAGCTTGACCAGCTACGAGCAGTACTTC. The V and J genes are TRBV5-1 and TRBJ2-7; D gene ambiguous. CDR3 length: 12 residues. The germline V and J ends were trimmed by 1 base and 3 bases, with 5 bases remaining between them. In germline, CDR1 is SGHRS, CDR2 YFSETQ.

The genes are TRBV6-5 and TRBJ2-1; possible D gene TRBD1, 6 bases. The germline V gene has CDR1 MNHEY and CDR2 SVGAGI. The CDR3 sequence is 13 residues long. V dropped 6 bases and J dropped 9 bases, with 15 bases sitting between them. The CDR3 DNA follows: TGTGCCAGCAGAGCTGGGGGCCGAAGTGAGCAGTTCTTC. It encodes CASRAGGRSEQFF.

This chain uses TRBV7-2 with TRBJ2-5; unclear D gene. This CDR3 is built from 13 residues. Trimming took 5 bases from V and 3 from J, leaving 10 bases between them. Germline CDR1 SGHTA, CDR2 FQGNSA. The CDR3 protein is CASSLRMEETQYF. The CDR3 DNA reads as TGTGCCAGCAGCCTCCGCATGGAAGAGACCCAGTACTTC.

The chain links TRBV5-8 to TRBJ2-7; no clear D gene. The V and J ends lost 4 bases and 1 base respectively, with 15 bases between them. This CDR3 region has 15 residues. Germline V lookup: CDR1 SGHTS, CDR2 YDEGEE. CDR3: CASSPSRAASYEQYF. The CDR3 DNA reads TGTGCCAGCAGCCCTTCCCGGGCAGCTTCCTACGAGCAGTACTTC.